These 24 T cell receptor beta chains share one sample of origin, sequenced in a study of vaccination and CD4 T cells after COVID-19 (dated by TCRdb to between 2021 and 2024). The library came from PCR. These reads were obtained on an Illumina iSeq 100. DNA from cultured CD4+ T cells was subjected to TCR sequencing with the Oncomine TCR Beta short-read assay at the Johns Hopkins FTIC core. The public reads were quality trimmed at Q25 with fastp and then assembled into clones with MiXCR by TCRdb, keeping productive beta chains. Entries are consolidated by CDR3 protein sequence, retaining the most common genes and DNA. The sample has fewer than 25,000 distinct CDR3 sequences on record, around 48% of them singletons. The top ten constitute roughly 4.2% of the sample. What this sample's treatment or condition label stands for: roughly 10-day PBMC culture with coronavirus spike peptide pools or control peptides (ViraFEST assay).

No antigens are known for them. Input material: CD4+ T cells from blood, cultured in vitro. These receptors were obtained from a human donor who had recovered from COVID-19.

The chain joins TRBV5-4 to TRBJ2-1; possibly TRBD2 for D (6 bases). Trimming left V 0 bases short and J 3 bases short, with 13 bases between. Germline V CDR1 and CDR2: SGHNT, YYREEE (reference sequence). The CDR3 totals 16 residues. The CDR3 reads CASSLGFSGNYNEQFF. The CDR3 bases are TGTGCCAGCAGCTTGGGTTTTAGCGGAAACTACAATGAGCAGTTCTTC.

This clonotype was observed a few times. The V call is TRBV6-5, the J call TRBJ1-5, with D maybe TRBD1 (5 bases). Trimming took off 4 bases at V and 2 bases at J, with 12 bases between the two ends. The CDR3 has 15 residues. Germline values: CDR1 MNHEY, CDR2 SVGAGI. This CDR3 is CASSSSGRGNQPQHF. CDR3 sequence (DNA): TGTGCCAGCAGTTCTTCAGGGAGAGGCAATCAGCCCCAGCATTTT.

Only a few counts were recorded for this clonotype. The J gene is TRBJ1-1, the V gene TRBV2; D not resolved. V was trimmed by 6 bases and J by 5 bases, leaving 19 bases between them. Per germline, CDR1 SNHLY and CDR2 FYNNEI. The CDR3 covers 15 residues. CDR3 sequence reads: CASRGRRPSGTEAFF. The CDR3 DNA follows: TGTGCCAGCAGGGGTCGCAGACCTTCGGGGACTGAAGCTTTCTTT.

Concerning this clonotype: An end of the junction differs from the germline gene, which may be a read error. The genes are TRBV7-2 and TRBJ2-1; maybe TRBD2 (7 bases). Germline CDR1 SGHTA, CDR2 FQGNSA. This CDR3 is built from 16 residues. This chain's CDR3 is CASSPGAGASYNEQFF. CDR3 sequence (DNA): TGTGCCAGCTCCCCGGGTGCGGGGGCCTCCTATAATGAGCAGTTCTTC.

This clonotype was counted between two and nine times. This sequence joins TRBV19 and TRBJ1-2, with D maybe TRBD1 (6 bases). Trimming stripped 7 bases from V and 7 bases from J, with 19 bases between. Germline-derived CDR1 and CDR2 are LNHDA and SQIVND (reference sequence). This CDR3 has 14 amino acids. The CDR3 protein is CASTPGTTLLGYTF. The CDR3 DNA follows: TGTGCCAGTACCCCCGGGACAACATTACTTGGCTACACCTTC.

This clonotype was detected a few times. The V and J genes are TRBV6-2 or TRBV6-3 and TRBJ2-2; D is possibly TRBD1 (6 bases). Trimming cost V 7 bases and J 2 bases, with 17 bases left between them. CDR3 length equals 16 residues. Germline assignment: CDR1 MNHEY and CDR2 SVGEGT. CDR3 loop: CASTKAGTRNTGELFF. CDR3 in DNA: TGTGCCAGCACCAAAGCCGGGACACGAAACACCGGGGAGCTGTTTTTT.

The chain is built from TRBV12-3 or TRBV12-4 and TRBJ2-5, with 13 bases aligning to TRBD2. V trimming: 6 bases; J trimming: 4 bases; junction bases outside the gene matches: 5. This CDR3 has 15 residues. As DNA, the CDR3 is TGTGCCAGCAGCAGACTAGCGGGAGGCTTAGAGACCCAGTACTTC. The encoded protein is CASSRLAGGLETQYF.

J is TRBJ2-3 and V is TRBV6-1, with D perhaps TRBD1 or TRBD2 (6 bases each). This CDR3 is 16 amino acids long. Germline V lookup: CDR1 MNHNS, CDR2 SASEGT. V was cut by 7 bases and J by 1 base, with 18 bases left in between. The CDR3 region has the DNA TGTGCCAGCATCCCCGGGGGCATAGCGGGCACAGATACGCAGTATTTT. Amino acids: CASIPGGIAGTDTQYF.

This clonotype appeared a few times. This rearrangement joins TRBV6-1 to TRBJ1-2; no clear D. Trimming left V 5 bases short and J 4 bases short, with 17 bases between. Germline V gene data show CDR1 as MNHNS and CDR2 as SASEGT. The CDR3 runs 15 residues. CDR3 sequence: CASSPRDSQAYGYTF. The DNA of the CDR3 is TGTGCCAGCAGTCCCCGCGATTCCCAGGCCTATGGCTACACCTTC.

This clonotype was observed once. This chain uses TRBV5-1 with TRBJ1-2; TRBD1 aligns across 9 bases. V was clipped by 0 bases and J by 6 bases; unmatched bases: 12. The CDR3 extends over 17 amino acids. Germline values: CDR1 SGHRS, CDR2 YFSETQ. CDR3 residues: CASSLGRTLQGANGYTF. As DNA, the CDR3 is TGCGCCAGCAGCTTGGGTCGGACCCTACAGGGGGCGAATGGCTACACCTTC. Full variable domain (remainder filled in from reference TRBV5-1 and TRBJ1-2): KAGVTQTPRYLIKTRGQQVTLSCSPISGHRSVSWYQQTPGQGLQFLFEYFSETQRNKGNFPGRFSGRQFSNSRSEMNVSTLELGDSALYLCASSLGRTLQGANGYTFGSGTRLTVV.

The rearrangement uses TRBV7-2 and TRBJ2-3, with D tentatively TRBD2 (7 bases). The CDR3 is made up of 14 amino acids. Trimming stripped 3 bases from V and 11 bases from J, with 18 bases between. Germline CDR1 and CDR2: SGHTA and FQGNSA. CDR3 in DNA: TGTGCCAGCAGCTTGAGGGGGGGTCCCGGGGGGCAGTATTTT. It yields the protein CASSLRGGPGGQYF.

The rearrangement joins TRBV27 to TRBJ2-7, with TRBD1 identical over 7 bases. The CDR3 is 14 residues long. The trim removed 8 bases at V and 2 bases at J, leaving 9 bases unmatched. Germline-derived CDR1 and CDR2 are MNHEY and SMNVEV (reference sequence). The DNA for the CDR3 is TGTGCCAGCTTCCAGGGGGTCTTGGCCTACGAGCAGTACTTC. Encoded protein: CASFQGVLAYEQYF.

The V and J genes are TRBV20-1 and TRBJ1-5; D perhaps matches TRBD1 (5 bases). The CDR3 loop spans 14 amino acids. Germline values: CDR1 DFQATT, CDR2 SNEGSKA (reference sequence). Trimming shortened V by 0 bases and J by 9 bases, and 15 bases separated the two germline ends. The CDR3 DNA is TGCAGTGCTAGAGATCCCCAGGGTGGGGGGCCCCAGCATTTT. It yields the protein CSARDPQGGGPQHF.

This clonotype turned up a few times. The rearrangement links TRBV28 to TRBJ2-3, with 8 nucleotides matching TRBD1. The V and J ends lost 4 bases and 4 bases, in that order; junction bases with no gene match: 7. The CDR3 loop spans 15 amino acids. The germline V gene has CDR1 MDHEN and CDR2 SYDVKM. DNA for the CDR3: TGTGCCAGCAGTTACCCTGGACAGGGCCCAGATACGCAGTATTTT. Encoded protein: CASSYPGQGPDTQYF.

This chain links TRBV7-9 with TRBJ2-5, with TRBD2 matching over 10 bases. CDR1 SEHNR and CDR2 FQNEAQ come from the germline V gene (reference sequence). J was trimmed by 7 bases and V by 2 bases; bases with no gene match: 7. The CDR3 sequence is 15 residues long. The DNA for the CDR3 is TGTGCCAGCAGCTTAAGAGCGGGAGGGCTGGGGACCCAGTACTTC. Its protein product is CASSLRAGGLGTQYF.

The rearrangement joins TRBV10-3 to TRBJ1-1, with TRBD1 matching over 8 bases. This CDR3 contains 15 residues. The V segment lost 0 bases and the J segment 2 bases; nucleotides outside the gene matches: 2. The germline CDR1 and CDR2 sequences are ENHRY and SYGVKD. The CDR3 protein is CAISESDRGNTEAFF. The CDR3 region has the DNA TGTGCCATCAGTGAGTCCGACAGGGGTAACACTGAAGCTTTCTTT.

The chain uses TRBV19 and TRBJ2-3, with unresolved D. The CDR3 is 14 amino acids. Germline V lookup: CDR1 LNHDA, CDR2 SQIVND (reference sequence). Trimming took 8 bases from V and 1 from J, leaving 13 bases between them. CDR3 bases: TGTGCCAGTCGCTCAGTGGGTGGCACAGATACGCAGTATTTT. Translated: CASRSVGGTDTQYF.

This sequence joins TRBV21-1 and TRBJ1-2; TRBD1 is the table's D call and was not checked against the DNA. TRBV21-1 is described as a pseudogene. There are 14 residues in the CDR3. The CDR3: CASSKGDRGSGYTF. The CDR3 bases are TGTGCCAGCAGCAAAGGGGACAGGGGGTCTGGCTACACCTTC.

This clonotype came up a few times. The chain links TRBV7-2 to TRBJ1-5; a weak D match, TRBD1 (6 bases). Germline CDR1 is SGHTA and CDR2 is FQGNSA. Trimming stripped 5 bases from V and 5 bases from J, with 10 bases between. This CDR3 comprises 13 residues. The CDR3 sequence: CASSTYRDQPQHF. DNA of the CDR3: TGTGCCAGCAGCACCTACAGGGATCAGCCCCAGCATTTT.

This clonotype has just a few counts. This chain links TRBV11-2 with TRBJ1-2; no definite D call. Germline V gene sequence: CDR1 SGHAT, CDR2 FQNNGV. This CDR3 spans 13 amino acids. The ends were cut back, 2 bases at V and 8 bases at J, with 12 bases in the middle. CDR3: CASSLLAGYGYTF. The CDR3 region has the DNA TGTGCCAGCAGCTTACTCGCGGGATACGGCTACACCTTC.

The chain couples TRBV29-1 to TRBJ1-3; D is unclear. V gave up 3 bases and J gave up 6 bases, with 9 bases separating them. Germline lookup yields CDR1 SQVTM and CDR2 ANQGSEA. CDR3 size: 12 residues. The CDR3 sequence: CSVEVTLNTIYF. The CDR3 nucleotides read TGCAGCGTTGAGGTGACCCTAAACACCATATATTTT.

By share of the sample, this clonotype is medium-sized (0.01 to 0.1%). The J gene is TRBJ1-5, the V gene TRBV5-1; D is possibly TRBD1 (5 bases). The CDR3 is made up of 14 amino acids. V was cut by 1 base and J by 4 bases, with 9 bases left in between. Germline V CDR1 and CDR2: SGHRS, YFSETQ. DNA for the CDR3: TGCGCCAGCAGCTTGACGGGGGAAAATCAGCCCCAGCATTTT. Encoded protein: CASSLTGENQPQHF.

The chain employs TRBV20-1 and TRBJ2-5, with a weak D call TRBD2 (6 bases). Germline loops: CDR1 DFQATT, CDR2 SNEGSKA (reference sequence). This CDR3 is built from 13 residues. V lost 3 bases to trimming and J lost 3 bases, with 11 bases between them. The CDR3: CSARVAGKETQYF. The CDR3, as DNA: TGCAGTGCTAGGGTCGCGGGGAAAGAGACCCAGTACTTC.

The V and J genes are TRBV27 and TRBJ2-6; weak D call: TRBD1 (5 bases). CDR3 length: 16 residues. V lost 5 bases and J 0 bases, leaving 11 bases between the germline ends. From germline, CDR1 is MNHEY and CDR2 SMNVEV (reference sequence). CDR3 coding DNA: TGTGCCAGCAGTCACGACAGTGGCTCTGGGGCCAACGTCCTGACTTTC. This encodes CASSHDSGSGANVLTF.